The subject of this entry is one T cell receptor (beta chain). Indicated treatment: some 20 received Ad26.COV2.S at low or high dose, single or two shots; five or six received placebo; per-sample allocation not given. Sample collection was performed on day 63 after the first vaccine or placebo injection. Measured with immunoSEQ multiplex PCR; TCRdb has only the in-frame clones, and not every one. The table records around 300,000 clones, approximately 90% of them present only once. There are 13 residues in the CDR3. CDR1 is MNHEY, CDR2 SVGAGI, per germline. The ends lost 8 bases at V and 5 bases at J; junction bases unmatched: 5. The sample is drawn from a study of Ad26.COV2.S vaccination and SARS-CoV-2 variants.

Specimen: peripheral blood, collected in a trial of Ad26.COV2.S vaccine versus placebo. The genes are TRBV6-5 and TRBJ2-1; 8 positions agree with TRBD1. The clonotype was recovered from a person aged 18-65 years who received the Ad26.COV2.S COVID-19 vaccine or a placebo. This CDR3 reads CASGQGADNEQFF. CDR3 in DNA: TGTGCCAGCGGGCAGGGGGCTGACAATGAGCAGTTCTTC.